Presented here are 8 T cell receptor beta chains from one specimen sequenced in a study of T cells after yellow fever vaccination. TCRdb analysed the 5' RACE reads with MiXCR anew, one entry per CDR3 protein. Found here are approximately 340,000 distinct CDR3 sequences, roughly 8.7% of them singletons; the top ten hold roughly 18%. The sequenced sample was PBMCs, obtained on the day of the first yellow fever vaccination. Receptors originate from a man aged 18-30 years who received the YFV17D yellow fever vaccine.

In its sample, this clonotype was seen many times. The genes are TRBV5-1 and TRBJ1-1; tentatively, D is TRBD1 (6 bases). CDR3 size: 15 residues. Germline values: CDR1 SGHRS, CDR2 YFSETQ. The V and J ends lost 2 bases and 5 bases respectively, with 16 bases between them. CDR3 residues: CASSLDGGGRTEAFF. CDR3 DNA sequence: TGCGCCAGCAGCTTAGACGGAGGGGGACGGACTGAAGCTTTCTTT.

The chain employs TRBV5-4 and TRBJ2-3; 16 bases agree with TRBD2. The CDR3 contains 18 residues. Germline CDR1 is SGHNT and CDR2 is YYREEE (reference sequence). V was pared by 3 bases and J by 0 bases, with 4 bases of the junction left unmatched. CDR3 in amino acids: CASSSGLAGGPSTDTQYF. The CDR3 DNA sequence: TGTGCCAGCAGCTCGGGACTAGCGGGGGGGCCGAGCACAGATACGCAGTATTTT.

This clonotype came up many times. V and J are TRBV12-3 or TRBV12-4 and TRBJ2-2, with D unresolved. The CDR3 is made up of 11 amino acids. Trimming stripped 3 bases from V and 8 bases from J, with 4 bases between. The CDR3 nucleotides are TGTGCCAGCAGTTTTTCGGGGGAGCTGTTTTTT. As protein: CASSFSGELFF.

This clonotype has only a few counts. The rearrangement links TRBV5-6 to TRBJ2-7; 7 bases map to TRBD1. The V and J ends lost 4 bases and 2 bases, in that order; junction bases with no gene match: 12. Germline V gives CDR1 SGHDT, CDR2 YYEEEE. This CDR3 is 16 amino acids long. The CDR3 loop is CASSPGTAVTTYEQYV. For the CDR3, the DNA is TGTGCCAGCAGCCCTGGGACAGCTGTTACGACCTACGAGCAGTACGTC.

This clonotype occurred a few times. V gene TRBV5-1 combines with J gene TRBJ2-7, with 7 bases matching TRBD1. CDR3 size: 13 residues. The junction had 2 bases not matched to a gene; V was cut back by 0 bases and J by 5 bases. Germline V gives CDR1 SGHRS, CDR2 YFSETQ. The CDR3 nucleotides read TGCGCCAGCAGCTTGGAACAGGGGCACGAGCAGTACGTC. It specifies CASSLEQGHEQYV.

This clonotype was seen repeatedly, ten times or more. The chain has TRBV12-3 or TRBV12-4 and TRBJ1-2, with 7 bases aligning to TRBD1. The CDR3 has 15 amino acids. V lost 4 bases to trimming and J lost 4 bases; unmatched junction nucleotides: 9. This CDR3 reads CASSSGTGTVYGYTF. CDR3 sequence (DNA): TGTGCCAGCAGTTCCGGCACCGGGACAGTCTATGGCTACACCTTC.

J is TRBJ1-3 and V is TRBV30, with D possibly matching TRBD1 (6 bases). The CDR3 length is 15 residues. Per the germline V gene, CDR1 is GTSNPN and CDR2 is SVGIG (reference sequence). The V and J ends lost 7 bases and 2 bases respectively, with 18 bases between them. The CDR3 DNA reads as TGTGCCTATCGGCAGGGGCAGCAACCTGGAAACACCATATATTTT. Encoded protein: CAYRQGQQPGNTIYF.

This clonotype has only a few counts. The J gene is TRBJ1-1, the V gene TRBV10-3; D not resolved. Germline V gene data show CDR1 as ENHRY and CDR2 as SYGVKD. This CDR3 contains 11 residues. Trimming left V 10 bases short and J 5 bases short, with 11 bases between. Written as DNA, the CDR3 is TGTGCCACCCTCGGGGAAACTGAAGCTTTCTTT. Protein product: CATLGETEAFF.